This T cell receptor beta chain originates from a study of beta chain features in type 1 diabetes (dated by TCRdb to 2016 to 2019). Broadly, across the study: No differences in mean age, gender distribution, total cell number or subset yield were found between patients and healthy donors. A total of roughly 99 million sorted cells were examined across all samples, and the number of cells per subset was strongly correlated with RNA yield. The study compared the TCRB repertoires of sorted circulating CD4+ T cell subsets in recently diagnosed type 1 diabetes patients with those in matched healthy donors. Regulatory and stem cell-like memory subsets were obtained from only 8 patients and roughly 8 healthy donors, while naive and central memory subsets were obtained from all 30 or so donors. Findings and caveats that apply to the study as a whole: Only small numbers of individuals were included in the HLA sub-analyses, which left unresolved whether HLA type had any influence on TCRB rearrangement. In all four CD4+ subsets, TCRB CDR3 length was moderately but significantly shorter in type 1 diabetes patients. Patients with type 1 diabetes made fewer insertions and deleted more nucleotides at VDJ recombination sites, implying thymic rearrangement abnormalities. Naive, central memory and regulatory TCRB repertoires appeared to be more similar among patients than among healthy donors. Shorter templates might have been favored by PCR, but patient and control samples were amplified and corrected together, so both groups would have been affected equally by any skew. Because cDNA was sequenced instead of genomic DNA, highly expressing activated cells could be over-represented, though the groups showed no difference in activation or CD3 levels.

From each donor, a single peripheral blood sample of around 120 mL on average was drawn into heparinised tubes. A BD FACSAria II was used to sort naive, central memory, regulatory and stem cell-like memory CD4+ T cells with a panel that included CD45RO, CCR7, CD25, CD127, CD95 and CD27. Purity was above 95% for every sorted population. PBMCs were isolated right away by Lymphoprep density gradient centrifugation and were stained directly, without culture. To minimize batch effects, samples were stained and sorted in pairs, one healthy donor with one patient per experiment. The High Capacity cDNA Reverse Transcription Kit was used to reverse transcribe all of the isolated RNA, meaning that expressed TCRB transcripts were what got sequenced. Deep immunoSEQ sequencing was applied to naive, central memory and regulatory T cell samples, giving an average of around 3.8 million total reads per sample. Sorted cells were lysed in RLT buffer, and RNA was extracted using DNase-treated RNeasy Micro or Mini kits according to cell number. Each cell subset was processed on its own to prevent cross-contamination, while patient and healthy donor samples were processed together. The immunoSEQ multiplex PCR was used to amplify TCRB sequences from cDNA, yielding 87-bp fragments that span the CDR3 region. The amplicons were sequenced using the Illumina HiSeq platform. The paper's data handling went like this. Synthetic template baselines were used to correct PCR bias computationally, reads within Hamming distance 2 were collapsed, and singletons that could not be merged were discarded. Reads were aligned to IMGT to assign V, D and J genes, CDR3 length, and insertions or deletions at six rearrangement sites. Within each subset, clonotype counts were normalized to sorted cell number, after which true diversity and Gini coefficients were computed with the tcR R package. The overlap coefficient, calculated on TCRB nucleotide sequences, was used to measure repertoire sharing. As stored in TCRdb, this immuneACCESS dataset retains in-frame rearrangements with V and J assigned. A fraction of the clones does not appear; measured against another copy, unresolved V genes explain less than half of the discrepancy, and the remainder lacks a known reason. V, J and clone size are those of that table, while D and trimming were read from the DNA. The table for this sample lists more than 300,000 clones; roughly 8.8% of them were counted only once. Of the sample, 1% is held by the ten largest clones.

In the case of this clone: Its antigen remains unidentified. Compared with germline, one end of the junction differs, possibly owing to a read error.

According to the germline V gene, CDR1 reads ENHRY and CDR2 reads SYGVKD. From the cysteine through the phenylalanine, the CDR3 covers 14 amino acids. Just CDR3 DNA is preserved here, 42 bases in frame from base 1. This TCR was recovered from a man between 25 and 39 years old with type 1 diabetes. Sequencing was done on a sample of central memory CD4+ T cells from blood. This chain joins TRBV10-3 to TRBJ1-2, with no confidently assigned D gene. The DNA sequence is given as TGTGCCAGCAGTTACAAGGGCCAGAGCTATGGCTACACCTTC. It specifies CASSYKGQSYGYTF.